What follows are 21 T cell receptor beta chains derived from one specimen sequenced in a study of human T cells and chemical hapten exposure. The time point here: patch test 1, 2 weeks after DPC sensitization. This sample's treatment: therapeutic diphenylcyclopropenone sensitization with weekly scalp DPC. MiXCR, run by TCRdb on the RACE reads, gives a single entry per CDR3 protein. The repertoire holds 75,000 to 90,000 distinct CDR3 sequences, with around 7.8% as singletons. The material sequenced was whole blood, taken in connection with sensitization to the hapten diphenylcyclopropenone (DPC). These receptor sequences come from a woman aged 25-40 years with alopecia areata. Some clones in this sample may be carry-over from other donors' samples.

The chain couples TRBV19 to TRBJ1-5, with a possible D match to TRBD1 (5 bases). Germline assignment: CDR1 LNHDA and CDR2 SQIVND (reference sequence). V was trimmed by 5 bases and J by 3 bases, leaving 23 bases between them. The length of the CDR3 is 18 residues. CDR3 DNA: TGTGCCAGTAGTCCCACCCCTCCGGGACCCCTGAACAATCAGCCCCAGCATTTT. As protein: CASSPTPPGPLNNQPQHF.

This clonotype showed up many times. J is TRBJ1-1 and V is TRBV29-1; no firm D call. Germline V gene lookup returns CDR1 SQVTM and CDR2 ANQGSEA. The germline V and J ends were trimmed by 6 bases and 3 bases, with 8 bases remaining between them. CDR3 length equals 11 residues. The DNA of the CDR3 is TGCAGCGTGGTCTTATACACTGAAGCTTTCTTT. This translates into CSVVLYTEAFF.

This clonotype was recorded a few times. V and J are TRBV5-6 and TRBJ1-5; D is uncertain. Germline-derived CDR1 and CDR2 are SGHDT and YYEEEE. Trimming cost V 4 bases and J 4 bases, with 12 bases left between them. This CDR3 is 14 amino acids long. CDR3 loop: CASSTARWNQPQHF. The CDR3 DNA reads TGTGCCAGCAGCACGGCCCGTTGGAATCAGCCCCAGCATTTT.

There are many counts of this clonotype. V usage is TRBV6-6 and J usage is TRBJ2-3; D is undetermined. V lost 4 bases, J lost 4 bases, and 9 bases lay in between. The germline V gene has CDR1 MNHNY and CDR2 SVGAGI (reference sequence). This CDR3 is 13 amino acids long. CDR3 coding DNA: TGTGCCAGCAGTTCCTTAAAAGCAGATACGCAGTATTTT. Amino acid sequence: CASSSLKADTQYF.

The CDR3 loop reads CASSTGVETQYF. The CDR3 DNA follows: TGTGCCAGCAGTACAGGGGTGGAGACCCAGTACTTC. This rearrangement joins TRBV28 to TRBJ2-5; 7 bases are shared with TRBD1. V lost 5 bases to trimming and J lost 5 bases; unmatched junction nucleotides: 2. CDR3 size: 12 residues. Germline V gene lookup returns CDR1 MDHEN and CDR2 SYDVKM.

This clonotype was observed many times. V and J are TRBV7-9 and TRBJ1-1; D gene ambiguous. The V gene lost 5 bases and the J gene lost 5 bases, with 18 bases spanning the gap. The length of the CDR3 is 15 residues. CDR1 and CDR2 from the germline V gene are SEHNR and FQNEAQ (reference sequence). The CDR3 sequence is CASSPVLRSGTEAFF. The CDR3, as DNA: TGTGCCAGCAGCCCTGTCCTAAGGTCGGGAACTGAAGCTTTCTTT.

This clonotype was detected many times. The gene calls are TRBV20-1 and TRBJ2-1; D tentatively reads TRBD1 or TRBD2 (6 bases each). V lost 0 bases and J lost 5, with 14 bases in between. CDR3 length: 15 residues. Germline V gene data show CDR1 as DFQATT and CDR2 as SNEGSKA (reference sequence). CDR3 DNA sequence: TGCAGTGCTAGAGAGGGGGCGGGGCTCAACAATGAGCAGTTCTTC. It encodes CSAREGAGLNNEQFF.

This clonotype was recorded many times. The rearrangement links TRBV7-2 to TRBJ2-1, with D unresolved. This CDR3 comprises 13 residues. The V gene's germline CDR1 is SGHTA and CDR2 FQGNSA. The V gene lost 1 base and the J gene lost 4 bases, with 5 bases spanning the gap. The CDR3 DNA is TGTGCCAGCAGCTTAGACAGATACAATGAGCAGTTCTTC. Translating gives CASSLDRYNEQFF.

This clonotype has more than one count but fewer than ten. The CDR3 region is CASRIRDRGDYGYTF. The CDR3 nucleotides are TGTGCCAGCAGGATCCGGGACAGGGGAGACTATGGCTACACCTTC. The chain couples TRBV6-6 to TRBJ1-2; 10 nucleotides line up with TRBD1. The germline gives CDR1 MNHNY, CDR2 SVGAGI (reference sequence). V lost 6 bases to trimming and J lost 3 bases; unmatched junction nucleotides: 7. This CDR3 comprises 15 residues.

DNA for the CDR3: TGTGCCAGCACCCCGCCCGGGGGGGGTTCCTACAATGAGCAGTTCTTC. Translating it yields CASTPPGGGSYNEQFF. The V call is TRBV2, the J call TRBJ2-1; TRBD2 matches 8 bases. This CDR3 spans 16 amino acids. V was clipped by 7 bases and J by 1 base; unmatched bases: 9. CDR1 and CDR2 from the germline V gene are SNHLY and FYNNEI.

This clonotype has ten or more counts. V is TRBV4-2 and J is TRBJ1-2, with D tentatively TRBD1 (5 bases). Trimming stripped 0 bases from V and 3 bases from J, with 8 bases between. Germline CDR1 is LGHNA and CDR2 is YNFKEQ. The CDR3 is 14 amino acids. The DNA for the CDR3 is TGTGCCAGCAGCCAAGATACGGGGGACTATGGCTACACCTTC. Translating it yields CASSQDTGDYGYTF.

The genes are TRBV20-1 and TRBJ1-2; possible D gene TRBD1, 5 bases. With 3 bases removed from V and 8 bases from J, the gap between germline ends came to 16 bases. This CDR3 contains 13 residues. Germline V gives CDR1 DFQATT, CDR2 SNEGSKA (reference sequence). CDR3 DNA: TGCAGTGCTAGGACCGACAGATCTGCGGGCTACACCTTC. It translates to CSARTDRSAGYTF.

This clonotype appeared a few times. The CDR3 loop reads CASGNNEQFF. CDR3 DNA: TGTGCCAGCGGTAACAATGAGCAGTTCTTC. This chain links TRBV12-3 or TRBV12-4 with TRBJ2-1; D ambiguous. The CDR3 is 10 amino acids. Trimming removed 8 bases from V and 5 bases from J, with 4 bases in between.

This clonotype was picked up a small number of times. For the CDR3, the DNA is TGTGCCAGTAGTCTGGACAGTTTCACCTTC. Amino acid sequence: CASSLDSFTF. The chain combines TRBV19 with TRBJ1-2, with D possibly matching TRBD1 (6 bases). Trimming stripped 5 bases from V and 13 bases from J, with 11 bases between. The CDR3 has 10 amino acids. From germline, CDR1 is LNHDA and CDR2 SQIVND (reference sequence).

J is TRBJ1-1 and V is TRBV7-2; tentative D call: TRBD1 (6 bases). The V and J ends lost 1 base and 2 bases respectively, with 8 bases between them. CDR1 and CDR2 (germline): SGHTA, FQGNSA. The CDR3 runs to 14 residues. In DNA form, the CDR3 reads TGTGCCAGCAGCTTAGACAGGGATAACACTGAAGCTTTCTTT. This codes for CASSLDRDNTEAFF.

This clonotype occurred many times. The gene calls are TRBV6-5 and TRBJ2-3, with TRBD2 matching 11 bases. Trimming cost V 0 bases and J 0 bases; bases outside gene matches: 2. This CDR3 is 17 amino acids long. The germline CDR1 and CDR2 sequences are MNHEY and SVGAGI. CDR3 amino acids: CASSYSASGGSTDTQYF. The CDR3, as DNA: TGTGCCAGCAGTTACTCGGCTAGCGGGGGGAGCACAGATACGCAGTATTTT.

This clonotype has only a few counts. V usage is TRBV6-6 and J usage is TRBJ1-5, with D possibly matching TRBD1 (5 bases). The CDR3 contains 17 residues. The V gene lost 3 bases and the J gene lost 3 bases, with 18 bases spanning the gap. The V gene's germline CDR1 is MNHNY and CDR2 SVGAGI (reference sequence). The CDR3 sequence: CASSYIPGAADNQPQHF. For the CDR3, the DNA is TGTGCCAGCAGTTATATACCCGGGGCCGCCGACAATCAGCCCCAGCATTTT.

The chain employs TRBV6-2 or TRBV6-3 and TRBJ1-3; unclear D gene. Germline CDR1 MNHEY, CDR2 SVGEGT. Trimming took 7 bases from V and 4 from J, leaving 2 bases between them. The length of the CDR3 is 10 residues. CDR3 protein: CASNGNTIYF. CDR3 coding DNA: TGTGCCAGCAACGGAAACACCATATATTTT.

Ten or more counts support this clonotype. V usage is TRBV6-4 and J usage is TRBJ1-5, with TRBD1 identical over 7 bases. V shed 3 bases and J 4 bases; nucleotides not matched to a gene: 6. CDR1 is MRHNA, CDR2 SNTAGT, per germline. CDR3 length equals 15 residues. CDR3 in DNA: TGTGCCAGCAGTGAAAGGCCAGGGGGGAATCAGCCCCAGCATTTT. Amino acids: CASSERPGGNQPQHF.

This clonotype came up many times. The rearrangement joins TRBV4-2 to TRBJ2-3; 8 nucleotides align to TRBD2. The germline V gene encodes CDR1 LGHNA and CDR2 YNFKEQ. V lost 2 bases and J lost 3; bases outside the gene matches: 1. The CDR3 sequence is 14 residues long. In DNA, the CDR3 is TGTGCCAGCAGCCAACGACTAGCGACAGATACGCAGTATTTT. As protein: CASSQRLATDTQYF.

In its sample, this clonotype was seen many times. The chain combines TRBV7-9 with TRBJ2-2; D not resolved. V lost 4 bases to trimming and J lost 5 bases, with 11 bases between them. Germline V CDR1 and CDR2: SEHNR, FQNEAQ (reference sequence). The CDR3 sequence is 14 residues long. DNA of the CDR3: TGTGCCAGCAGCTCCCATGCTACTACCGGGGAGCTGTTTTTT. It specifies CASSSHATTGELFF.